This TCR beta chain appears in the sequencing data of a study of T-cell memory formation after mild COVID-19. Across the study: The study found TCR clusters largely donor specific. Study-wide results and limits: Day 15 to 85 contracting clones showed balanced CD4/CD8; day 15 to 37 expanders favored CD4+. Chiefly within CM and EM were the contracting CD4+ clones; CD8+ ones were within EMRA.

Concerning this clonotype: Antigen unknown.

V lost 0 bases and J lost 1, with 10 bases in between. CDR1 and CDR2 (germline): SGHDT, YYEEEE. This CDR3 contains 15 residues. TCRdb fed the 5' RACE reads into MiXCR, producing one record per CDR3 protein. The data hold some 160,000 distinct CDR3 sequences, with about 28% observed a single time. V usage is TRBV5-6 and J usage is TRBJ2-5; no clear D. Sequencing was performed on PBMCs or a T cell subset sorted from them (not recorded which). This receptor was obtained from an adult woman who had mild COVID-19 (a few samples of this study predate the infection). Cell type and time point are not known. CDR3: CASSLVRATQETQYF. The CDR3 nucleotides are TGTGCCAGCAGCTTGGTACGGGCGACCCAAGAGACCCAGTACTTC.